The rows below give T cell receptor beta chains drawn from one sample of a study of regulatory T cells in long-lasting Graves disease. TCRdb fed the multiplex PCR reads into MiXCR, producing one record per CDR3 protein. The sample carries roughly 400,000 distinct CDR3 sequences, roughly a fifth recorded once. Sequences were derived from peripheral blood mononuclear cells (PBMCs), sampled when the disease was refractory, from a patient treated with antithyroid drugs. Source of these receptors: a female donor with Graves disease. Both conserved end residues are trimmed from each CDR3. Each record gives: V gene, J gene, CDR3 protein.

>TRBV9|TRBJ2-7
ASSVGGSADYEQY
>TRBV4-2|TRBJ1-4
ASSPGSSSEKLF
>TRBV12-3/TRBV12-4|TRBJ2-7
ASSFSHPYYEQY
>TRBV19|TRBJ1-5
ASSVEYSNQPQH
>TRBV6-1|TRBJ2-2
ASINQDNTGELF
>TRBV27|TRBJ2-7
ASRVTSGYLYEQY
>TRBV18|TRBJ2-7
ASSPPKTSLGYSYEQY
>TRBV9|TRBJ1-1
ASSPRQGGLSTEAF
>TRBV5-1|TRBJ1-5
ASSLGPDSNQPQH
>TRBV12-3/TRBV12-4|TRBJ2-3
ASSLGTAPDTQY
>TRBV7-2|TRBJ2-3
ASSLAGTSGFTDTQY
>TRBV7-9|TRBJ2-2
ASILGGLAATNTGELF
>TRBV6-1|NA
ASSEQYGNTQY
>TRBV7-9|TRBJ1-4
ASSWTGGSEKLF
>TRBV7-9|TRBJ2-6
ASPLPTNVLT
>TRBV6-2/TRBV6-3|TRBJ1-5
ASSYGRVSSNQPQH
>TRBV3-1|TRBJ2-5
ASSSSGASGETQY
>TRBV11-2|TRBJ1-2
ASSLDPPPLGLSTRGVYGYT
>TRBV6-2/TRBV6-3|TRBJ2-7
ASSDLGTVARTSGSRYEQY
>TRBV28|TRBJ1-1
ASSPGGARNTEAF
>TRBV14|TRBJ2-4
ASSQKAQAPGDIQY
>TRBV20-1|TRBJ2-5
SARDQRETQY
>TRBV20-1|TRBJ2-7
SASSDYEQY
>TRBV29-1|TRBJ2-7
SVVAGSYEQY
>TRBV7-3|TRBJ1-2
ASSLTGGPANGYT
>TRBV28|TRBJ2-5
ASSIIQGETQY
>TRBV6-1|TRBJ1-1
ASREQGAEAF
>TRBV6-1|TRBJ2-7
ASSPSTSTPSN
>TRBV4-1|TRBJ2-7
ASSQGPGTYEQY
>TRBV11-3|TRBJ1-2
ARQDMPSYGYT
>TRBV30|TRBJ2-1
AWSGHYNEQL
>TRBV5-5|TRBJ1-5
ASSLAGQGNQPQH
>TRBV6-2/TRBV6-3|TRBJ2-5
ASSDAAGVRKTQY
>TRBV6-2/TRBV6-3|TRBJ1-5
ASSERSQH
>TRBV20-1|TRBJ2-2
SASDPGTSGNTGELF
>TRBV7-8|TRBJ2-7
ASSGGLAGVGYEQY
>TRBV29-1|TRBJ2-7
SVSQRHEQY
>TRBV5-1|TRBJ2-2
ASSPLTSPNTGELF
>TRBV28|TRBJ1-1
ASRGVGTEAF
>TRBV30|TRBJ1-2
AWRSRQGFINYGYT
>TRBV14|TRBJ1-1
ASGARPNTEAF
>TRBV9|TRBJ1-2
ASSPQTGLYGYT
>TRBV20-1|TRBJ2-4
SAREQVTSGDIQY